This T cell receptor (beta chain) originates from a study of spatial heterogeneity in lung cancer. Study details: Raw-read counts averaged over ten per unique TCR and UMI combination.

By share, this clonotype counts as medium-sized (0.01 to 0.1%). Its antigen remains unidentified. The study, taken as a whole, reports: Higher tumor mutation counts went along with higher counts of expanded intratumoral alpha and beta TCRs. Estimated coverage of tumor T cells was around 7.7% for alpha and 12% to 15% for beta chains.

The time point denotes: sample taken at primary tumor resection. Per the germline V gene, CDR1 is KGHDR and CDR2 is SFDVKD. V was pared by 4 bases and J by 4 bases, with 6 bases of the junction left unmatched. This CDR3 spans 15 amino acids. TCRdb recomputed calls from the 5' RACE reads with MiXCR, one row per CDR3 protein. The sample holds 4,500 to 6,500 distinct CDR3 sequences, about 8% seen once. The genes are TRBV24-1 and TRBJ2-1; 7 bases line up with TRBD2. This TCR derives from a female donor with early-stage non-small cell lung cancer. The sample was lung tumor tissue, taken at surgery. In nucleotides, the CDR3 is TGTGCCACCAGTGACGGGGCAGCGGGGTACAATGAGCAGTTCTTC. Translated, it gives CATSDGAAGYNEQFF.